This TCR beta chain was captured by sequencing in a study of shared clonotypes between healthy human individuals. The CDR3 is made up of 14 amino acids. Germline loops: CDR1 PRHDT, CDR2 FYEKMQ (reference sequence). Deletions cut 4 bases from V and 9 bases from J, with 13 bases between. The naive CD8 subset, CD45RO-negative cells positively selected for CCR7, excluded terminally differentiated effector memory CD45RA+ cells. Clones were sequenced by immunoSEQ multiplex PCR, and TCRdb holds only the in-frame ones, with some missing. The sample lists about 2 million clones; about 95% were seen once. The chain couples TRBV13 to TRBJ1-6; no clear D. The clonotype was recovered from a man aged 18 to 29 in good health. The sequencing input was naive CD8+ T cells sorted from blood. CDR3 loop: CASSWMAAGSPLHF. Written as DNA, the CDR3 is TGTGCCAGCAGCTGGATGGCAGCTGGTTCACCCCTCCACTTT.